This T cell receptor (beta chain) was profiled in a study of blood T cell repertoires in COVID-19. Study-wide context: Acute-phase and convalescent COVID-19 samples originated in the United States, Italy and Spain.

Clones were sequenced by immunoSEQ multiplex PCR, and TCRdb holds only the in-frame ones, with some missing. This table holds about 320,000 clones, 80% to 90% found once. This CDR3 is built from 15 residues. V shed 6 bases, J shed 1 base, and the junction held 6 bases outside the gene matches. CDR1 and CDR2 from the germline V gene are MNHNY and SVGAGI (reference sequence). The genes are TRBV6-6 and TRBJ2-7; 10 bases map to TRBD1. The receptor was derived from a young man who had recovered from COVID-19. Sequencing was carried out using peripheral blood. In DNA, the CDR3 is TGTGCCAGCAGCCTGAGGACAGGGGGGTCCTACGAGCAGTACTTC. It translates to CASSLRTGGSYEQYF.